Each of the 6 T cell receptor beta chains below was sequenced from the same sample in a study of T cells in Graves' hyperthyroidism and ophthalmopathy. RNA transcripts provided the source from which TCR beta CDR3 regions were amplified. RT-PCR in the first round (using the HTBI primer set) targeted the TCR CDR3. TCRdb passed the multiplex PCR reads through MiXCR, listing each CDR3 protein once. The table includes around 600,000 distinct CDR3 sequences, approximately 15% detected once. The sample taken for sequencing was blood. These receptors originate from a woman aged 18-29 years with Graves' ophthalmopathy.

The sample holds a few counts of this clonotype. V is TRBV27 and J is TRBJ1-2, with D unresolved. V gave up 4 bases and J gave up 4 bases, with 13 bases separating them. Germline V gene lookup returns CDR1 MNHEY and CDR2 SMNVEV (reference sequence). The CDR3 spans 14 residues. DNA of the CDR3: TGTGCCAGCAGTTGGAAGGCTGGTGGCTATGGCTACACCTTC. This translates into CASSWKAGGYGYTF.

This clonotype was counted many times. This chain connects TRBV3-1 to TRBJ2-3; D may be TRBD2 (6 bases). The germline V gene encodes CDR1 LGHDT and CDR2 YNNKEL (reference sequence). The length of the CDR3 is 14 residues. The V end lost 6 bases, the J end lost 2 bases, and 12 bases lay between the germline ends. As DNA, the CDR3 is TGTGCCAGCAGTCGGGGGTCGGACACAGATACGCAGTATTTT. It is translated as CASSRGSDTDTQYF.

The chain has TRBV3-1 and TRBJ1-3; D is unclear. Trimming removed 1 base from V and 4 bases from J, with 14 bases in between. Germline lookup yields CDR1 LGHDT and CDR2 YNNKEL (reference sequence). This CDR3 is 16 amino acids long. Here the CDR3 DNA reads TGTGCCAGCAGCCAAGGAAGTGCGCGGATGGGAAACACCATATATTTT. Protein product: CASSQGSARMGNTIYF.

This clonotype was seen at least ten times. The V gene is TRBV6-2 or TRBV6-3, the J gene TRBJ2-1; D not certain. The V gene lost 2 bases and the J gene lost 7 bases, with 21 bases spanning the gap. This CDR3 contains 17 residues. CDR1 is MNHEY and CDR2 is SVGEGT in the germline V gene. CDR3 nucleotide sequence: TGTGCCAGCAGTTACCCGTCGGGTTCCGCGGTTTATAATGAGCAGTTCTTC. It translates to CASSYPSGSAVYNEQFF.

The table lists this clonotype with many counts. The V call is TRBV29-1, the J call TRBJ2-5; perhaps TRBD2 as D (7 bases). Germline CDR1 and CDR2: SQVTM and ANQGSEA. The CDR3 is 15 amino acids. Trimming stripped 3 bases from V and 4 bases from J, with 18 bases between. The CDR3 DNA is TGCAGCGTTGAGGGGGGGCGGTCGGAAGGAGAGACCCAGTACTTC. It is translated as CSVEGGRSEGETQYF.

The table lists this clonotype with many counts. The chain employs TRBV15 and TRBJ1-2; D not resolved. The length of the CDR3 is 14 residues. Trimming took off 2 bases at V and 4 bases at J, with 11 bases between the two ends. Germline loops: CDR1 LNHNV, CDR2 YYDKDF (reference sequence). This CDR3 reads CATSRPSLRYGYTF. CDR3 DNA sequence: TGTGCCACCAGCAGACCGAGTCTACGCTATGGCTACACCTTC. The complete variable domain, with remaining parts taken from reference TRBV15 and TRBJ1-2, reads DAMVIQNPRYQVTQFGKPVTLSCSQTLNHNVMYWYQQKSSQAPKLLFHYYDKDFNNEADTPDNFQSRRPNTSFCFLDIRSPGLGDTAMYLCATSRPSLRYGYTFGSGTRLTVV.